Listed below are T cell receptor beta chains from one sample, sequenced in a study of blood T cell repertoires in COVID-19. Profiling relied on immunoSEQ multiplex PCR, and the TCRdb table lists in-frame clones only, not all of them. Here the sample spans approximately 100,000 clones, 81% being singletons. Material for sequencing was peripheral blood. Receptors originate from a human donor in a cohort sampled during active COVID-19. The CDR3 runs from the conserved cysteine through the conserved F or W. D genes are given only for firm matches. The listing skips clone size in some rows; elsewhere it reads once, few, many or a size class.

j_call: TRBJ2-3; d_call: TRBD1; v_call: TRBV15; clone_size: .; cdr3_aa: CATSRVGTGVKDTQYF; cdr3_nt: TGTGCCACCAGCAGAGTAGGGACAGGGGTTAAGGATACGCAGTATTTT
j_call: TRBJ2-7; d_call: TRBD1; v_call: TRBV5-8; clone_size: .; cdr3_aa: CASSPRTGAYEQYF; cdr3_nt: TGTGCCAGCAGCCCACGGACAGGGGCCTACGAGCAGTACTTC
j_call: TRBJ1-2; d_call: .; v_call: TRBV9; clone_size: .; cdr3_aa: CASSVVADLPNYGYTF; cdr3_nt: TGTGCCAGCAGCGTAGTGGCGGATCTCCCTAACTATGGCTACACCTTC
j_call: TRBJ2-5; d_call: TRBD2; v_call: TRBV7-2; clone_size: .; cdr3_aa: CASSLGGLAVQETQYF; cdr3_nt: TGTGCCAGCAGCTTAGGTGGACTAGCGGTCCAAGAGACCCAGTACTTC
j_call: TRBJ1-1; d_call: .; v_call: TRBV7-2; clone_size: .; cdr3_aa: CASTLNPGGTEAFF; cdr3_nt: TGTGCCAGCACCCTTAACCCGGGAGGCACTGAAGCTTTCTTT
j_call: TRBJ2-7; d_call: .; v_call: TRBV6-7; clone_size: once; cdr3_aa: CASNNGTSRSSIHEQYF; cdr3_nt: TGTGCCAGCAATAACGGGACATCACGATCGTCAATCCACGAGCAGTACTTC
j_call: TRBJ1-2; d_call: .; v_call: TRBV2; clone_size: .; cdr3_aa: CASSRQEDYGYTF; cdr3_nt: TGTGCCAGCAGCAGGCAGGAAGACTATGGCTACACCTTC
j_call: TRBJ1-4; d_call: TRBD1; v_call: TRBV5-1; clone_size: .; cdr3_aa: CAKTGGGFNEKLFF; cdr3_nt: TGCGCCAAGACAGGGGGTGGGTTTAATGAAAAACTGTTTTTT
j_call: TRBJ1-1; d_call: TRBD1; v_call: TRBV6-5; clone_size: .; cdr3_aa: CASSSQGVEAFF; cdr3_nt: TGTGCCAGCAGTTCGCAGGGGGTTGAAGCTTTCTTT
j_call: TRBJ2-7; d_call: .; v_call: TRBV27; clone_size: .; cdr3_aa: CASSDRDNFYEQYF; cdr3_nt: TGTGCCAGCAGTGACCGGGACAACTTCTACGAGCAGTACTTC
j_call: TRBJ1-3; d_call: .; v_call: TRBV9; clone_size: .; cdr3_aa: CASSPHPSDTYSGNTIYF; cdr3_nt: TGTGCCAGCAGCCCACACCCTAGCGACACCTACTCTGGAAACACCATATATTTT
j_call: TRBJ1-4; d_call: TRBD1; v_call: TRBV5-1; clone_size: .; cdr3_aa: CASSSGQGREKLFF; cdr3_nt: TGCGCCAGCAGCTCAGGACAGGGGCGGGAAAAACTGTTTTTT
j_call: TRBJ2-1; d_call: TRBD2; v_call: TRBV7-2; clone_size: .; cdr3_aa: CASSLGQLAGSDEQFF; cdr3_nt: TGTGCCAGCAGCTTAGGCCAACTAGCGGGCTCGGATGAGCAGTTCTTC
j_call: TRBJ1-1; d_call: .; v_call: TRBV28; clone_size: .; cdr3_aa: CASSLGGSEAFF; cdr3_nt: TGTGCCAGCAGTTTAGGTGGCTCTGAAGCTTTCTTT
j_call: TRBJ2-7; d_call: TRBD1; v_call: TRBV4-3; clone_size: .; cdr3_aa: CASSQHRGPYEQYF; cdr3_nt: TGCGCCAGCAGCCAGCACAGGGGTCCGTACGAGCAGTACTTC
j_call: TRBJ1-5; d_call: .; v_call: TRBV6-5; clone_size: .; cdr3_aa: CASSPFGDQPQHF; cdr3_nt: TGTGCCAGCAGTCCTTTTGGAGATCAGCCCCAGCATTTT
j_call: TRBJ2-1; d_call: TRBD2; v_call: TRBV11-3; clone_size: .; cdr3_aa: CASSFGGVGNEQFF; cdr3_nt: TGTGCCAGCAGCTTTGGGGGGGTGGGAAATGAGCAGTTCTTC
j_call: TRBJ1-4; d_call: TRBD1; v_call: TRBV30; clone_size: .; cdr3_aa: CAWSVWDRGEKLFF; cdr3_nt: TGTGCCTGGAGTGTTTGGGACAGGGGGGAAAAACTGTTTTTT
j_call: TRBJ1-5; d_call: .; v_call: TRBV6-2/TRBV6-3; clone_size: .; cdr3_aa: CASSYRGGTSRPQHF; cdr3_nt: TGTGCCAGCAGTTACCGTGGAGGCACGTCCCGGCCCCAGCATTTT
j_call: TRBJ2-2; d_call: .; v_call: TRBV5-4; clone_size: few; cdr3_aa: CAKNSRGGSTGELFF; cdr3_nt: TGTGCCAAGAACTCCAGGGGAGGGAGCACCGGGGAGCTGTTTTTT
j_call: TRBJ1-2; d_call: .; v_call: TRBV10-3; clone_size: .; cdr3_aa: CAISDTYGYTF; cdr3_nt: TGTGCCATCAGCGACACCTATGGCTACACCTTC
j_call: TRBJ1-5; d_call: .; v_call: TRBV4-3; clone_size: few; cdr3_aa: CASSQQGGGNQPQHF; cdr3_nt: TGCGCCAGCAGCCAACAGGGAGGGGGGAATCAGCCCCAGCATTTT
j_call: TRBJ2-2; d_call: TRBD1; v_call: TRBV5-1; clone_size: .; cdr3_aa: CASSRTTGTVTGELFF; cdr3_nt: TGCGCCAGCAGCCGGACAACCGGGACAGTCACCGGGGAGCTGTTTTTT
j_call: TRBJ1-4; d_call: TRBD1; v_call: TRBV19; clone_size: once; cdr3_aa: CASNYRGQSEKLFF; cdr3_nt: TGTGCCAGTAATTACAGGGGGCAGAGTGAAAAACTGTTTTTT
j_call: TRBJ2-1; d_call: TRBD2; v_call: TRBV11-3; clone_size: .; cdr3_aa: CASSLASMTSGLLYNEQFF; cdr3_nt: TGTGCCAGCAGCTTAGCCTCCATGACTAGCGGGTTGTTGTACAATGAGCAGTTCTTC
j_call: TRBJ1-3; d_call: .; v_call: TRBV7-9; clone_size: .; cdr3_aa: CASSFALDNYSGNTIYF; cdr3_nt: TGTGCCAGCAGCTTCGCCTTGGACAACTACTCTGGAAACACCATATATTTT
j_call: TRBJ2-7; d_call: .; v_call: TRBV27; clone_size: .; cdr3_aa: CASSFRDKDEQYF; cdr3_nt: TGTGCCAGCAGTTTCAGGGATAAGGACGAGCAGTACTTC
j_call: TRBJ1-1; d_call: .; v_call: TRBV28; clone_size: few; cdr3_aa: CASSLMQGSAFF; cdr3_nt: TGTGCCAGCAGTTTGATGCAGGGATCAGCTTTCTTT
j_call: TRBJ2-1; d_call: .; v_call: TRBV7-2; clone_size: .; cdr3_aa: CASSSVRSEQFF; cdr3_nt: TGTGCCAGCAGCTCAGTCCGGAGTGAGCAGTTCTTC
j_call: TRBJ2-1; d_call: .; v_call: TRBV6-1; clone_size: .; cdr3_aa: CASSDLFDEQFF; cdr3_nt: TGTGCCAGCAGTGACCTATTCGATGAGCAGTTCTTC
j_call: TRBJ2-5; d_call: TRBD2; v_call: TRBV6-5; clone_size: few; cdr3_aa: CASSWTSGQETQYF; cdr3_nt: TGTGCCAGCAGTTGGACTAGCGGCCAAGAGACCCAGTACTTC
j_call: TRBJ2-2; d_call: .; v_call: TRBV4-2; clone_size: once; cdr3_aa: CASSQGLHTGELFF; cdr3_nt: TGTGCCAGCAGCCAAGGACTACATACCGGGGAGCTGTTTTTT
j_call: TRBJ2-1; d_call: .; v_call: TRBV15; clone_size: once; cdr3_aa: CATSRGGERNEQFF; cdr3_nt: TGTGCCACCAGCAGAGGAGGAGAGAGGAATGAGCAGTTCTTC